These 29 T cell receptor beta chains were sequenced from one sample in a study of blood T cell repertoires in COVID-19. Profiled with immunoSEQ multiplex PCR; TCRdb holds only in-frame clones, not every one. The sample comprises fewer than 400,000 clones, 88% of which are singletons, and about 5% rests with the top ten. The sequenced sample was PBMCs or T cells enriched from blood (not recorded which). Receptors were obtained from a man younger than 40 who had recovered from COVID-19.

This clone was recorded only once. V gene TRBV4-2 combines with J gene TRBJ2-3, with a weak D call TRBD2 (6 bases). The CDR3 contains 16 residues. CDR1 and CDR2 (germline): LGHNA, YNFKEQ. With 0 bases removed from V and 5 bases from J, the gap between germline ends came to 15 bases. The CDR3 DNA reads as TGTGCCAGCAGCCAAGATCTAGGCGGGGTTGTAGATACGCAGTATTTT. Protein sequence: CASSQDLGGVVDTQYF.

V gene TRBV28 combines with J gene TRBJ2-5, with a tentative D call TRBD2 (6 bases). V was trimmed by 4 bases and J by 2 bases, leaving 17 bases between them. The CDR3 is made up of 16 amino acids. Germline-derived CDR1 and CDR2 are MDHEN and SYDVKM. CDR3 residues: CASSSPWTTAQETQYF. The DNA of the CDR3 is TGTGCCAGCAGTTCCCCCTGGACTACAGCTCAAGAGACCCAGTACTTC.

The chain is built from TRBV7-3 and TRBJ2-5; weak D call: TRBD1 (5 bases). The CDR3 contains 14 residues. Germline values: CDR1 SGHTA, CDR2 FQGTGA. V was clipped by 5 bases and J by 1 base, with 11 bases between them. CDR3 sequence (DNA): TGTGCCAGCAGCGACAGTGGGCCCCAAGAGACCCAGTACTTC. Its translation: CASSDSGPQETQYF.

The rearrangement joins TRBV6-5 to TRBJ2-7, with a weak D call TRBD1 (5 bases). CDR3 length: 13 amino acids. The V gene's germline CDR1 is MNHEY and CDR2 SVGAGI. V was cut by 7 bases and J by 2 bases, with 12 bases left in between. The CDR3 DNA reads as TGTGCCAGCATCACAGGAATCCCCTACGAGCAGTACTTC. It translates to CASITGIPYEQYF.

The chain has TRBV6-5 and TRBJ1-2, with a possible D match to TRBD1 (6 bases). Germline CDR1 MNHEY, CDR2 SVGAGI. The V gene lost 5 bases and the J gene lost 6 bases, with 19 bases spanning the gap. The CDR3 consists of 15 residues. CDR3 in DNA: TGTGCCAGCAGTACCCGCGGGGGCGCAGTTCATGGCTACACCTTC. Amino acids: CASSTRGGAVHGYTF.

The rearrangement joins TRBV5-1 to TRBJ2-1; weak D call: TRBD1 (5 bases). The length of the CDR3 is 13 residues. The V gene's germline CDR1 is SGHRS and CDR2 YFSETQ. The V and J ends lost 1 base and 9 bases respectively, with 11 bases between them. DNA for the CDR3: TGCGCCAGCAGCTTGTTGACAGATGGTGAGCAGTTCTTC. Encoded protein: CASSLLTDGEQFF.

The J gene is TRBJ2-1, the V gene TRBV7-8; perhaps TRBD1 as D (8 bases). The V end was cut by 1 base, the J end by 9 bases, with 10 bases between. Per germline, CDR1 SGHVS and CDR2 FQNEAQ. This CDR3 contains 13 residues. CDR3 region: CASSLDRGGEQFF. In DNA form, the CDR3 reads TGTGCCAGCAGCTTAGACAGGGGGGGTGAGCAGTTCTTC.

The CDR3 loop is CASSLGQGLSGELFF. CDR3 in DNA: TGCGCCAGCAGCTTGGGACAGGGATTGAGCGGGGAGCTGTTTTTT. The J gene is TRBJ2-2, the V gene TRBV5-1; 7 bases agree with TRBD1. The CDR3 spans 15 residues. Germline V gene lookup returns CDR1 SGHRS and CDR2 YFSETQ. The J segment lost 7 bases and the V segment lost 0 bases, leaving 6 bases of the junction unmatched.

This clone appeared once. CDR3 region: CASSDRDSEAFF. The CDR3, as DNA: TGTGCCAGCAGTGACCGGGACTCTGAAGCTTTCTTT. The chain carries TRBV12-3 or TRBV12-4 and TRBJ1-1; possible D gene TRBD1, 5 bases. Trimming removed 5 bases from V and 6 bases from J, with 10 bases in between. CDR3 length: 12 residues.

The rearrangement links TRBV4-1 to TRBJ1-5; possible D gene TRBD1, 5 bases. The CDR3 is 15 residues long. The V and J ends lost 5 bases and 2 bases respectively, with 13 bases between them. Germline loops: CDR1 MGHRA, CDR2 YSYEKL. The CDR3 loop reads CASSRGLGGNQPQHF. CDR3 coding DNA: TGCGCCAGCAGCAGGGGCCTCGGTGGCAATCAGCCCCAGCATTTT.

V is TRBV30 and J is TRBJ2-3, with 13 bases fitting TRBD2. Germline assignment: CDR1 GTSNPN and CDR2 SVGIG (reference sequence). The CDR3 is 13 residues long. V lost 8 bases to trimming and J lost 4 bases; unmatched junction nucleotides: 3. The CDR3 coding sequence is TGTGCCCGACTAGCGGGGGGAGCAGATACGCAGTATTTT. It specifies CARLAGGADTQYF. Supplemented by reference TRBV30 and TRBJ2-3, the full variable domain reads SQTIHQWPATLVQPVGSPLSLECTVEGTSNPNLYWYRQAAGRGLQLLFYSVGIGQISSEVPQNLSASRPQDRQFILSSKKLLLSDSGFYLCARLAGGADTQYFGPGTRLTVL.

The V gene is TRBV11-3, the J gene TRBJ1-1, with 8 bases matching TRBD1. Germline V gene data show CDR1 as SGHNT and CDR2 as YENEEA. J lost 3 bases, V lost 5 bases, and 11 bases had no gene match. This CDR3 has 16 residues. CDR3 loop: CASSPSPGTGDTEAFF. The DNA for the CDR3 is TGTGCCAGCAGCCCCAGTCCCGGGACAGGCGACACTGAAGCTTTCTTT.

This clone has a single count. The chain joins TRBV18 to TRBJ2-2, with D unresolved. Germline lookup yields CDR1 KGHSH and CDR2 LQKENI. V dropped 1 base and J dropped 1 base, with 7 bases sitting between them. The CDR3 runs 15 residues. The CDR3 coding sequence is TGTGCCAGCTCACCACAGCCGGGGAACACCGGGGAGCTGTTTTTT. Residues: CASSPQPGNTGELFF.

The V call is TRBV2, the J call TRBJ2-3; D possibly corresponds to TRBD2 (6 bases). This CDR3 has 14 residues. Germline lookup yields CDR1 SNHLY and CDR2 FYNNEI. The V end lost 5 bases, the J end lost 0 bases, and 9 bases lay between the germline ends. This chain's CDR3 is CASSSGTSTDTQYF. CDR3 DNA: TGTGCCAGCAGTTCCGGGACTAGCACAGATACGCAGTATTTT.

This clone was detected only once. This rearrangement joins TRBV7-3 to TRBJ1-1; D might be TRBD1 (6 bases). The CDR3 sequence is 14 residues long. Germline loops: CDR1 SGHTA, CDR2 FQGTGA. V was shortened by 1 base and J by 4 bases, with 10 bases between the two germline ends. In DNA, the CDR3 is TGTGCCAGCAGCTTAATCGACAGGAGCACTGAAGCTTTCTTT. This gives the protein CASSLIDRSTEAFF.

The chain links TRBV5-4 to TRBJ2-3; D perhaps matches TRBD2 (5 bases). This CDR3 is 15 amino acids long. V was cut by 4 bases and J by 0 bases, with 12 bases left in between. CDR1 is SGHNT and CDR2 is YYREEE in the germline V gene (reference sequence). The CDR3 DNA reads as TGTGCCAGCAGCCAGGACTTCACTAGCACAGATACGCAGTATTTT. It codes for CASSQDFTSTDTQYF. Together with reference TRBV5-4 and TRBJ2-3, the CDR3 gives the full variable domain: ETGVTQSPTHLIKTRGQQVTLRCSSQSGHNTVSWYQQALGQGPQFIFQYYREEENGRGNFPPRFSGLQFPNYSSELNVNALELDDSALYLCASSQDFTSTDTQYFGPGTRLTVL.

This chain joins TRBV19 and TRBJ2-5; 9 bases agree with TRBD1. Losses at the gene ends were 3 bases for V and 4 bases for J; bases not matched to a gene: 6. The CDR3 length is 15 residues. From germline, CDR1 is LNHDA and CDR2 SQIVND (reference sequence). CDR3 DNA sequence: TGTGCCAGTAGTATTGTGGGACAGGGAGGAGAGACCCAGTACTTC. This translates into CASSIVGQGGETQYF.

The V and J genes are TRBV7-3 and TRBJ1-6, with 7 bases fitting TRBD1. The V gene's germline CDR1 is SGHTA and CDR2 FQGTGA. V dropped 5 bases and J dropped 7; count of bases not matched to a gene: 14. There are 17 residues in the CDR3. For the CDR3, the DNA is TGTGCCAGCAGCGCTTCGGCAAGACAGGGAGGCAATTCACCCCTCCACTTT. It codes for CASSASARQGGNSPLHF.

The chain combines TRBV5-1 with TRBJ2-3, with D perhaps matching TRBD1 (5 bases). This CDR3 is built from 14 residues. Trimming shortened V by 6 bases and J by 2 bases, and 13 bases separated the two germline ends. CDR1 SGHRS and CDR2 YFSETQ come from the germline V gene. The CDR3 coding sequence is TGCGCCAGCATGTTAGGGGCTGTCACAGATACGCAGTATTTT. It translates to CASMLGAVTDTQYF.

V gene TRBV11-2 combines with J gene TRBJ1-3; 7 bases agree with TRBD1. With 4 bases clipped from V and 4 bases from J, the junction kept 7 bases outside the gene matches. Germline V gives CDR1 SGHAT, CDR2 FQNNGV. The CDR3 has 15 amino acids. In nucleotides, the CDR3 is TGTGCCAGCAGCTCCGACAGGGTAAAGGGAAACACCATATATTTT. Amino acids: CASSSDRVKGNTIYF. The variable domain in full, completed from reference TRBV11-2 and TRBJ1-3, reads EAGVAQSPRYKIIEKRQSVAFWCNPISGHATLYWYQQILGQGPKLLIQFQNNGVVDDSQLPKDRFSAERLKGVDSTLKIQPAKLEDSAVYLCASSSDRVKGNTIYFGEGSWLTVV.

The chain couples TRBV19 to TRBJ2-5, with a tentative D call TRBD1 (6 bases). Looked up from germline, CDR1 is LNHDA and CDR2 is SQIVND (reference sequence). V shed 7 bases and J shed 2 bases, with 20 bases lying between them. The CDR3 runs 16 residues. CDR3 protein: CASKGSGAAIQETQYF. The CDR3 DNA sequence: TGTGCCAGTAAGGGGTCAGGGGCAGCCATTCAAGAGACCCAGTACTTC.

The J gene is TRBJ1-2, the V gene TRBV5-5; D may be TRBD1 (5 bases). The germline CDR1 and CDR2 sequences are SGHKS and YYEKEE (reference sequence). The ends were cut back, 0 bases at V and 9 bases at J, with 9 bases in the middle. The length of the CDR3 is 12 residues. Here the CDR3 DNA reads TGTGCCAGCAGCTTGGAGGCAGGGCGCTACACCTTC. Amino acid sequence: CASSLEAGRYTF.

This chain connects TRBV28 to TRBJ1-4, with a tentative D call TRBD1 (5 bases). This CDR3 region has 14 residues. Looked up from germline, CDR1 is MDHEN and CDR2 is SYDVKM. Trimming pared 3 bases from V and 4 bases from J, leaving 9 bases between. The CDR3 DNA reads TGTGCCAGCAGTTTTCGAGACAGTAATGAAAAACTGTTTTTT. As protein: CASSFRDSNEKLFF.

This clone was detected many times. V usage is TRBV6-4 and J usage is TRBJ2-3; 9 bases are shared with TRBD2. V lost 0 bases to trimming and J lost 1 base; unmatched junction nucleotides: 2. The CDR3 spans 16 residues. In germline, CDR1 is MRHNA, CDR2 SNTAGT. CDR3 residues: CASSDSVAGGTDTQYF. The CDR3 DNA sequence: TGTGCCAGCAGTGACTCCGTAGCGGGGGGCACAGATACGCAGTATTTT.

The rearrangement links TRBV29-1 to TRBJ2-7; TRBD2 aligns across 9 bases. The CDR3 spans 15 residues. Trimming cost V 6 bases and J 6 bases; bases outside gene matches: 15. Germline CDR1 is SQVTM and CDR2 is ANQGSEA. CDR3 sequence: CSVRGGWRGGREQYF. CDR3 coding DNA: TGCAGCGTCCGAGGCGGGTGGCGGGGGGGCCGCGAGCAGTACTTC.

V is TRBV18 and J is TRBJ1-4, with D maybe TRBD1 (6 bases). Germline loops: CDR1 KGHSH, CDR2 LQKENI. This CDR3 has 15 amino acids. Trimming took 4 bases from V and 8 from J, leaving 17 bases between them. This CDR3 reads CASSQSYRVDEKLFF. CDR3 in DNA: TGTGCCAGCTCACAGTCATACAGGGTGGACGAAAAACTGTTTTTT.

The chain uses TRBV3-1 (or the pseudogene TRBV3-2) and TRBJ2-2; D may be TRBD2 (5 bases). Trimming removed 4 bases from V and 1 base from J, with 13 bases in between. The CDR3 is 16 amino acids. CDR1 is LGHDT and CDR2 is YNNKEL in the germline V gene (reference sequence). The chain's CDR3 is CASSPGGRMNTGELFF. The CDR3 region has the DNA TGTGCCAGCAGCCCAGGCGGGCGGATGAACACCGGGGAGCTGTTTTTT.

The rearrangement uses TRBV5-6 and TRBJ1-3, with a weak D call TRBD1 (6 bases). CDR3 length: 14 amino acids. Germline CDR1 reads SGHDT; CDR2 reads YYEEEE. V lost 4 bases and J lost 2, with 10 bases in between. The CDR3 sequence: CASSRTAAGNTIYF. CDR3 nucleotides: TGTGCCAGCAGCAGGACAGCCGCTGGAAACACCATATATTTT.

The CDR3 nucleotides are TGTGCCAGCAGCTTAAACAGGGGGGCTGAAGCTTTCTTT. Its translation is CASSLNRGAEAFF. The chain uses TRBV5-6 and TRBJ1-1; TRBD1 matches at 8 bases. The CDR3 is 13 residues long. V shed 2 bases, J shed 6 bases, and the junction held 3 bases outside the gene matches. Germline V gene sequence: CDR1 SGHDT, CDR2 YYEEEE.